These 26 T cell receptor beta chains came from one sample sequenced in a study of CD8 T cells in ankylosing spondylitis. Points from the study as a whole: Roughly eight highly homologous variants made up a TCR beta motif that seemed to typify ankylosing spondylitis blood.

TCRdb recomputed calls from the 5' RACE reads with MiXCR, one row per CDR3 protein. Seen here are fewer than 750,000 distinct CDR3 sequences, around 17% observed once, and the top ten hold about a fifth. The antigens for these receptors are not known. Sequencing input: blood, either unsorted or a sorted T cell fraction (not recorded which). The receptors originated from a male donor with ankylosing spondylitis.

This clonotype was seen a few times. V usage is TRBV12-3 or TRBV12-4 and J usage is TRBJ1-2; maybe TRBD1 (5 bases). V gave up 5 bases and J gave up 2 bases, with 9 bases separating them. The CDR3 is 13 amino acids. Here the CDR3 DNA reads TGTGCCAGCAGTGGACACGCGAACTATGGCTACACCTTC. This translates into CASSGHANYGYTF.

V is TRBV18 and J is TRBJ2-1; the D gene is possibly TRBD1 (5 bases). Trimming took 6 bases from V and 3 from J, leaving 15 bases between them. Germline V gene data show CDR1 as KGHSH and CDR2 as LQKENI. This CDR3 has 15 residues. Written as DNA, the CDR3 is TGTGCCAGCTCGTCAGACAGCGCCGGCTACAATGAGCAGTTCTTC. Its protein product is CASSSDSAGYNEQFF.

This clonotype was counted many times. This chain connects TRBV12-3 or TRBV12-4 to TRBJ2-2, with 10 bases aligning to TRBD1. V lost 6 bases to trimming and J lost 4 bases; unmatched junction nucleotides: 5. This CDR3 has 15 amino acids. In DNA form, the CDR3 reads TGTGCCAGCAGCCCGACAGGGGGCATCACCGGGGAGCTGTTTTTT. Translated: CASSPTGGITGELFF.

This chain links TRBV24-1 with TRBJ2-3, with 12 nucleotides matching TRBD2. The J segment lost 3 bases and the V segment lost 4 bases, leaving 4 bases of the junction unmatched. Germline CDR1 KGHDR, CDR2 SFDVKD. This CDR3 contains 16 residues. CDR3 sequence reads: CATSEGTSGWTDTQYF. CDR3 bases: TGTGCCACCAGTGAGGGGACTAGCGGGTGGACAGATACGCAGTATTTT.

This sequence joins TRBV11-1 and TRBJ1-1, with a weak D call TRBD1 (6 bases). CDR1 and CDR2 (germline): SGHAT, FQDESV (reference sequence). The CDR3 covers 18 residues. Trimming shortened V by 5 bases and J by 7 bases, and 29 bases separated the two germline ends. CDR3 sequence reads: CASSLTESGGAWGGEAFF. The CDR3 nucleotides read TGTGCCAGCAGCCTCACCGAGTCCGGGGGCGCCTGGGGTGGTGAAGCTTTCTTT.

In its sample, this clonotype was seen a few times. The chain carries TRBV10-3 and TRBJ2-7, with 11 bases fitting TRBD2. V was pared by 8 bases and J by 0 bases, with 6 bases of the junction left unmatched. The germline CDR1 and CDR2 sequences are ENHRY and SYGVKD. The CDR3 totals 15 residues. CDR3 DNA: TGTGCCATCCGAGCGGGACTAGCGGCCTCCTACGAGCAGTACTTC. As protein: CAIRAGLAASYEQYF.

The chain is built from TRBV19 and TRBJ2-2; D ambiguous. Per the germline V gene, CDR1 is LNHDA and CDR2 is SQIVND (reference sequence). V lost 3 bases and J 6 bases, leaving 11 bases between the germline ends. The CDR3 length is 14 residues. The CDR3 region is CASSISWGSGELFF. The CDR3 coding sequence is TGTGCCAGTAGTATTTCTTGGGGATCCGGGGAGCTGTTTTTT.

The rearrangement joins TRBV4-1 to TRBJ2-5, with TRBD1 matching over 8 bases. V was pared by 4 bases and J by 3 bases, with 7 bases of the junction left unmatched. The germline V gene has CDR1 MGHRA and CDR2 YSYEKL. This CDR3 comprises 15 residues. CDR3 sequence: CASSPRGQAEETQYF. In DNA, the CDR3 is TGCGCCAGCAGCCCGCGGGGACAGGCTGAAGAGACCCAGTACTTC.

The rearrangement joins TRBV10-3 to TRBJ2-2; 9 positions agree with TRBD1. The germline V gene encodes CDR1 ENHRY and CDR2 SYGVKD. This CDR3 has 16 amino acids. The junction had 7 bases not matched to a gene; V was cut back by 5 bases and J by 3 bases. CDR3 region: CAISTPGQGYTGELFF. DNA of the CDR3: TGTGCCATCAGTACTCCGGGACAGGGTTACACCGGGGAGCTGTTTTTT.

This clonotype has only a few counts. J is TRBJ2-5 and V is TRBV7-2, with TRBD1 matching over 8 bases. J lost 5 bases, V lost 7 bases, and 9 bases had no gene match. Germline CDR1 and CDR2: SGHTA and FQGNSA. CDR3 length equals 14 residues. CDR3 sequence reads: CASNGQGTLETQYF. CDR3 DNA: TGTGCCAGCAACGGACAGGGTACCTTGGAGACCCAGTACTTC.

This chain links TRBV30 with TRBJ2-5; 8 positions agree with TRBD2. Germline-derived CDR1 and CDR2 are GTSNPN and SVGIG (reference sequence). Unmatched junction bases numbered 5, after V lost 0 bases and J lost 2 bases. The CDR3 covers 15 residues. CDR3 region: CAWSVREGRQETQYF. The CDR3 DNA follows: TGTGCCTGGAGTGTACGGGAGGGGAGGCAAGAGACCCAGTACTTC.

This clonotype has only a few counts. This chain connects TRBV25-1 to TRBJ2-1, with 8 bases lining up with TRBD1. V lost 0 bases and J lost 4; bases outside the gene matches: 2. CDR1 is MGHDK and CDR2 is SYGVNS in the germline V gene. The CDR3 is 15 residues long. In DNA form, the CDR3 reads TGTGCCAGCAGTGAATACGGGACAGGATACAATGAGCAGTTCTTC. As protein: CASSEYGTGYNEQFF.

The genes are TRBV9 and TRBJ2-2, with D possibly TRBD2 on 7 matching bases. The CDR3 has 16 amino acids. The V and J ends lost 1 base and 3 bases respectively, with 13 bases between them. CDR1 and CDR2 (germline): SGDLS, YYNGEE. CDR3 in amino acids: CASSVTGGLDTGELFF. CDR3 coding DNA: TGTGCCAGCAGCGTAACGGGGGGCCTGGACACCGGGGAGCTGTTTTTT.

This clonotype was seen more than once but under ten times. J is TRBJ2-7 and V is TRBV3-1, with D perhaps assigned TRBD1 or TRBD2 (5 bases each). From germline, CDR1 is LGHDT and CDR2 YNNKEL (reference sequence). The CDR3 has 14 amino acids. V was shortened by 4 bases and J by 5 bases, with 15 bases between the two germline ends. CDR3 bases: TGTGCCAGCAGCCGAAAGGGACGGGCCAACGAGCAGTACTTC. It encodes CASSRKGRANEQYF.

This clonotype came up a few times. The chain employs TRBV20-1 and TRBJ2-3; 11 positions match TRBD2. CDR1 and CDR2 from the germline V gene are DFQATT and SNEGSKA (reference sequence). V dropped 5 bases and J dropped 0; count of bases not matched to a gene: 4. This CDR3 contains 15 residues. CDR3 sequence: CSAPTSGISTDTQYF. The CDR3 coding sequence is TGCAGTGCTCCGACTAGCGGGATAAGCACAGATACGCAGTATTTT.

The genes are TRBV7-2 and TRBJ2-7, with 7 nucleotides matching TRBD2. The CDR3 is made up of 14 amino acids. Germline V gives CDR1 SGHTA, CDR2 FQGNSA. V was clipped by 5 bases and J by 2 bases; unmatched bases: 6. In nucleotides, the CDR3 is TGTGCCAGCAGCCCGGGAGGATCGACCTACGAGCAGTACTTC. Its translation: CASSPGGSTYEQYF. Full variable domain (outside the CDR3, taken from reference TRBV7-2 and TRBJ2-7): GAGVSQSPSNKVTEKGKDVELRCDPISGHTALYWYRQSLGQGLEFLIYFQGNSAPDKSGLPSDRFSAERTGGSVSTLTIQRTQQEDSAVYLCASSPGGSTYEQYFGPGTRLTVT.

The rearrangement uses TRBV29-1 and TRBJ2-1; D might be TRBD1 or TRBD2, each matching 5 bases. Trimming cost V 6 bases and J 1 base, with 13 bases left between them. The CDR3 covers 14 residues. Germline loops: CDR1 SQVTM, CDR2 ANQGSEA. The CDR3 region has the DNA TGCAGCGTCCCGGGACCTACTTCCTACAATGAGCAGTTCTTC. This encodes CSVPGPTSYNEQFF.

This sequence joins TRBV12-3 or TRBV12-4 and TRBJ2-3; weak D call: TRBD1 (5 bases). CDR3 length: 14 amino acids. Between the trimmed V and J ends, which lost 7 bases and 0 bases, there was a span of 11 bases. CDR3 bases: TGTGCCAGCACCAAAGGGGCTAGCACAGATACGCAGTATTTT. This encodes CASTKGASTDTQYF.

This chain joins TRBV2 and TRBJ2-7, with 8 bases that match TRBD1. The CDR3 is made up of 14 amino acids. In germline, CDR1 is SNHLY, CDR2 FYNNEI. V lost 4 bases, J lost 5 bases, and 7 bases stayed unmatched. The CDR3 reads CASSAGGAVNEQYF. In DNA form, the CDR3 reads TGTGCCAGCAGTGCAGGGGGCGCCGTAAACGAGCAGTACTTC.

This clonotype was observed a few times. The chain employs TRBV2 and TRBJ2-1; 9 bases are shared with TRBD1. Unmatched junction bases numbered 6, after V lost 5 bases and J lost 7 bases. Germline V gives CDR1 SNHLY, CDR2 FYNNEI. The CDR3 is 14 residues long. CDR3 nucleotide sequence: TGTGCCAGCAGTTCCGGGACAGGGAAAAATGAGCAGTTCTTC. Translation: CASSSGTGKNEQFF.

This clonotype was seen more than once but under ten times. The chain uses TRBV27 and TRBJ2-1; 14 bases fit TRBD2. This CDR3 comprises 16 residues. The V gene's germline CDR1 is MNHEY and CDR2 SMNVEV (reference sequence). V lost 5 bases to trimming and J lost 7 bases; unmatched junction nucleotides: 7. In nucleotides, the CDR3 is TGTGCCAGCAGTCCAGCCGGGACTAGCGGGAGTAATGAGCAGTTCTTC. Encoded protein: CASSPAGTSGSNEQFF.

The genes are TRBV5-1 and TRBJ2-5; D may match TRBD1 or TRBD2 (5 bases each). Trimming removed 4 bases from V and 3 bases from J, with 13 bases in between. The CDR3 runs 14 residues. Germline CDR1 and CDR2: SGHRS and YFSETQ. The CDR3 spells CASSGQGREETQYF. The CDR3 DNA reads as TGCGCCAGCAGCGGGCAGGGACGCGAAGAGACCCAGTACTTC.

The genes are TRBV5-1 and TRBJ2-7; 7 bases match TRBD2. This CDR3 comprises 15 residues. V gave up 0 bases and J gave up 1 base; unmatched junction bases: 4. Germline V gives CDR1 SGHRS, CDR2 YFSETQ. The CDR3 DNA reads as TGCGCCAGCAGCTTGGCCTGGGGGGGATCCTACGAGCAGTACTTC. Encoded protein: CASSLAWGGSYEQYF.

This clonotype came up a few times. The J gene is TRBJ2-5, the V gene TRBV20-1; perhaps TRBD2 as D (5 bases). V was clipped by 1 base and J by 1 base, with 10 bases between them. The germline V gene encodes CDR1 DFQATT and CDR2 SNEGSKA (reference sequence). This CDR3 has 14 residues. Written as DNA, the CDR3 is TGCAGTGCTAGAGGGGTCGGGGTCCAAGAGACCCAGTACTTC. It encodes CSARGVGVQETQYF.

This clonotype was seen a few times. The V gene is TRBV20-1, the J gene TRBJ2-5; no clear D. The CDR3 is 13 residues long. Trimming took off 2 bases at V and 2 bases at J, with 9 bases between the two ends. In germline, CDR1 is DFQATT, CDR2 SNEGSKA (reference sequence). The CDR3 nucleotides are TGCAGTGCTAGAACCCCCCAACAAGAGACCCAGTACTTC. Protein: CSARTPQQETQYF.

The DNA for the CDR3 is TGTGCCAGCAGTACCAGACAGGGGGGGGACACCGGGGAGCTGTTTTTT. It encodes CASSTRQGGDTGELFF. J is TRBJ2-2 and V is TRBV6-1, with 9 bases matching TRBD1. CDR3 length: 16 amino acids. V gave up 5 bases and J gave up 3 bases; unmatched junction bases: 7. Germline V gene data show CDR1 as MNHNS and CDR2 as SASEGT.